This T cell receptor (beta chain) was profiled in a study of response to subunit inactivated influenza vaccine. This clonotype was seen only a few times. Its antigen is unknown. Germline loops: CDR1 SGHKS, CDR2 YYEKEE (reference sequence). This CDR3 has 15 residues. V dropped 0 bases and J dropped 5 bases, with 14 bases sitting between them. Broader study findings: The authors offered the suggestion that each seasonal influenza vaccination recruits few new T cells.

TCRdb itself ran the RT-PCR reads through MiXCR, one entry per CDR3 protein. There are hundreds of thousands of distinct CDR3 sequences in the sample; approximately 18% occur only once, and approximately 11% lies in the top ten. The chain uses TRBV5-5 and TRBJ1-2; D possibly corresponds to TRBD1 (6 bases). This clonotype was obtained from a man over 45 who received an inactivated influenza vaccine. This specimen consisted of PBMCs from blood, obtained 5 to 6 days after vaccination. In DNA form, the CDR3 reads TGTGCCAGCAGCTTGGGGCAGGGGTTGGAGTATGGCTACACCTTC. Its protein product is CASSLGQGLEYGYTF. The variable domain in full, completed from reference TRBV5-5 and TRBJ1-2, reads DAGVTQSPTHLIKTRGQQVTLRCSPISGHKSVSWYQQVLGQGPQFIFQYYEKEERGRGNFPDRFSARQFPNYSSELNVNALLLGDSALYLCASSLGQGLEYGYTFGSGTRLTVV.